The T cell receptor (beta chain) under discussion was sequenced for a study of cytomegalovirus exposure and HLA in healthy donors. These donors were members of the approximately 120-subject validation cohort, a group separate from the approximately 700-subject first cohort. Germline V gives CDR1 SGHRS, CDR2 YFSETQ. The CDR3 consists of 14 residues. Germline trimming cut 2 bases from V and 0 bases from J; bases unmatched to any gene: 1. Data came from immunoSEQ multiplex PCR; TCRdb stores just in-frame clones and leaves some out. The data show 200,000 to 250,000 clones, 80% to 85% seen once. In regard to this clone: The antigen remains undetermined.

Findings of the study overall: One later analysis, an examination of the roughly 130 validation repertoires, found that first-cohort TCR clusters tended to co-occur in them. Most TCR sequences were seen very rarely across donors, but some public TCRs occurred in many. Per published reports, the classifier diagnosed cytomegalovirus status with high specificity and sensitivity.

This receptor was obtained from a woman aged 30 to 39 in good health and CMV-seropositive. Sequenced material: PBMCs. The rearrangement links TRBV5-1 to TRBJ1-1; 7 nucleotides line up with TRBD1. The CDR3 protein is CASSLGGLNTEAFF. Written as DNA, the CDR3 is TGCGCCAGCAGCTTAGGGGGCCTGAACACTGAAGCTTTCTTT.